This TCR beta chain was obtained from a study of blood T cell repertoires in COVID-19. Study-wide background: Samples came from the United States, Italy and Spain, spanning acute and convalescent COVID-19.

This table comes from immunoSEQ multiplex PCR, and its TCRdb copy is limited to in-frame clones, with some not included. The sample lists around 200,000 clones, 88% seen once, with 2.5% to 3% in the top ten. Living in roughly 23 US areas, the participants were between roughly 18 and 89 years of age. Clinical histories supplied by participants themselves formed the basis of cohort assignment. CDR3 length: 12 residues. The germline gives CDR1 MNHNY, CDR2 SVGAGI (reference sequence). Trimming took off 4 bases at V and 3 bases at J, with 6 bases between the two ends. Source material: PBMCs or T cells enriched from blood (not recorded which). The chain recombines TRBV6-6 with TRBJ2-5; maybe TRBD1 (5 bases). This receptor was obtained from a woman in her thirties who had recovered from COVID-19. Written as DNA, the CDR3 is TGTGCCAGCAGTTCCAGGGAAGAGACCCAGTACTTC. It encodes CASSSREETQYF.